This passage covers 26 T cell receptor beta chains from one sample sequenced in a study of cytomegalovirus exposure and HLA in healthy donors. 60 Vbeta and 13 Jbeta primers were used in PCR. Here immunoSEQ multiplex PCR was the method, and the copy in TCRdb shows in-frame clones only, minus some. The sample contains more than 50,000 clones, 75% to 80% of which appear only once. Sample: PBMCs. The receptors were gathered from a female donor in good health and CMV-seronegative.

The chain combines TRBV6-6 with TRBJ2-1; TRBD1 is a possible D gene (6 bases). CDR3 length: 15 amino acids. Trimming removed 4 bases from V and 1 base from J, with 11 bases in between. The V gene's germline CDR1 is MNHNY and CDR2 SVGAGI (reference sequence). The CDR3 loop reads CASSFRGGSYNEQFF. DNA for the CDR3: TGTGCCAGCAGTTTCAGAGGGGGATCCTACAATGAGCAGTTCTTC.

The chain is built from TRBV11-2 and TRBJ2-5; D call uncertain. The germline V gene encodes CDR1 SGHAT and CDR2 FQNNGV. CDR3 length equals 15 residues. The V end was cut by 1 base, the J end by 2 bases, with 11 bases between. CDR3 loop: CASSLARGRQETQYF. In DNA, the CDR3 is TGTGCCAGCAGCTTAGCTCGCGGAAGACAAGAGACCCAGTACTTC.

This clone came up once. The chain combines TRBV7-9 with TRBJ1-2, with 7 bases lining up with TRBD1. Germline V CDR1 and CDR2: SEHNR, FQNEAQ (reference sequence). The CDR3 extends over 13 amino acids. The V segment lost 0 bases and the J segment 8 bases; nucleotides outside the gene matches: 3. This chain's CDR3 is CASSLAGTDGYTF. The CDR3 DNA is TGTGCCAGCAGCTTAGCCGGGACAGACGGCTACACCTTC.

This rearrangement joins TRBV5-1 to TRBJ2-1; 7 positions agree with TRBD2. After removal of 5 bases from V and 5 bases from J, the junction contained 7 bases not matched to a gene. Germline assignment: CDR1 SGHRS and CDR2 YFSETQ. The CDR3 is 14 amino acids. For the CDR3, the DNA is TGCGCCAGCAGGGATAGCGGGCCGAACAATGAGCAGTTCTTC. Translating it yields CASRDSGPNNEQFF.

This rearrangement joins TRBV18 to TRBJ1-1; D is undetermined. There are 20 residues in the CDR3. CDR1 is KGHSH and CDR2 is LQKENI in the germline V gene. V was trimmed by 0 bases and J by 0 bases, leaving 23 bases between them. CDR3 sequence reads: CASSPPALGSFDFMNTEAFF. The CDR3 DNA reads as TGTGCCAGCTCACCACCTGCACTAGGTAGTTTCGATTTCATGAACACTGAAGCTTTCTTT.

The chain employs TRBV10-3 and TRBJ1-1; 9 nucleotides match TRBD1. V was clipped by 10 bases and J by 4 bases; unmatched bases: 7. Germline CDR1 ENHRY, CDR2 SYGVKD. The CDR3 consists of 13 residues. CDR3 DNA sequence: TGTGCCACCAAGACAGGGGGAGGCACTGAAGCTTTCTTT. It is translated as CATKTGGGTEAFF.

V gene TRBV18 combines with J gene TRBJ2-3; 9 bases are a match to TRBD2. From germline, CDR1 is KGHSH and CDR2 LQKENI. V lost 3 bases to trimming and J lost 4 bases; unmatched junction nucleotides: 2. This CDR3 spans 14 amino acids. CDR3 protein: CASSPGLAADTQYF. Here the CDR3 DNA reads TGTGCCAGCTCACCGGGACTAGCTGCAGATACGCAGTATTTT.

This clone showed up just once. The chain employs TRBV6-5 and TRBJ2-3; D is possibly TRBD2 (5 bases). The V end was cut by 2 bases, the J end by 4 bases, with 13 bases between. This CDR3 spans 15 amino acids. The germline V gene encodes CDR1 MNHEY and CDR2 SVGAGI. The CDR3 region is CASSYPRSEADTQYF. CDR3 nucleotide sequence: TGTGCCAGCAGTTACCCTAGGTCGGAGGCAGATACGCAGTATTTT.

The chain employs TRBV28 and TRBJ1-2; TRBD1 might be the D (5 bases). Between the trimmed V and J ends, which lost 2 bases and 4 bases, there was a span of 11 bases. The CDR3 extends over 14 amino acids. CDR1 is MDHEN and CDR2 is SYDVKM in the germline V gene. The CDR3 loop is CASSLQGRGYGYTF. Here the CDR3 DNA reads TGTGCCAGCAGTTTACAGGGTAGGGGCTATGGCTACACCTTC.

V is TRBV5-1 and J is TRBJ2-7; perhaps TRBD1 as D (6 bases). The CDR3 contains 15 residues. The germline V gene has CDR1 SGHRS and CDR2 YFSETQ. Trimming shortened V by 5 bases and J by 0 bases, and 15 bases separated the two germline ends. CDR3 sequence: CASSQTTGSSYEQYF. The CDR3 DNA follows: TGCGCCAGCAGTCAGACGACAGGAAGCTCCTACGAGCAGTACTTC.

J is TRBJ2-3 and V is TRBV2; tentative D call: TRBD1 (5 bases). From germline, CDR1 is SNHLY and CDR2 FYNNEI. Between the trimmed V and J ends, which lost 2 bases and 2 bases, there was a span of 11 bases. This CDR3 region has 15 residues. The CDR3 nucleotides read TGTGCCAGCAGTGAATCCGGACACAACACAGATACGCAGTATTTT. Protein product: CASSESGHNTDTQYF.

Here the CDR3 reads CASSLLHPSTGIISYEQYF. The CDR3 DNA reads TGTGCCAGCAGTTTACTTCACCCTTCGACAGGGATCATATCCTACGAGCAGTACTTC. The J gene is TRBJ2-7, the V gene TRBV27; TRBD1 aligns across 7 bases. This CDR3 spans 19 amino acids. J gave up 1 base and V 2 bases, and 17 bases lay outside the gene matches. Per the germline V gene, CDR1 is MNHEY and CDR2 is SMNVEV (reference sequence).

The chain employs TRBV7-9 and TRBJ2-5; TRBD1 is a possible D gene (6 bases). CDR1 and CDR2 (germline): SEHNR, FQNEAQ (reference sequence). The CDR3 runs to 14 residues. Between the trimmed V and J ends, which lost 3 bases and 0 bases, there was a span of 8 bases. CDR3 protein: CASSFRDNQETQYF. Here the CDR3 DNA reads TGTGCCAGCAGCTTCCGGGACAACCAAGAGACCCAGTACTTC.

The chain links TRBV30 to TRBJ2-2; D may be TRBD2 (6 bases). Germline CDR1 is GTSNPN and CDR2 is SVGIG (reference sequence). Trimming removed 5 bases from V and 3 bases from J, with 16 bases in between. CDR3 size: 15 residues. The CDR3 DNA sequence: TGTGCCTGGGCCCTTGGGGGGAGAGACACCGGGGAGCTGTTTTTT. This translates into CAWALGGRDTGELFF.

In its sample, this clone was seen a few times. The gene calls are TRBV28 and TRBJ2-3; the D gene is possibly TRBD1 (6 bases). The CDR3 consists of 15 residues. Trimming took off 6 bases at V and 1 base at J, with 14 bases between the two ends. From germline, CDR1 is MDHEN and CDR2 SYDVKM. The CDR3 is CASSHTGKGTDTQYF. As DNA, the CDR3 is TGTGCCAGCAGCCATACAGGGAAGGGCACAGATACGCAGTATTTT.

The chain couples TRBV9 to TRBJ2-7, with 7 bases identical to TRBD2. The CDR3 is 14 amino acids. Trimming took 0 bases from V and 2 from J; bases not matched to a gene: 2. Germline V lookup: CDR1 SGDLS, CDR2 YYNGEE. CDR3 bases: TGTGCCAGCAGCGTAGGGGAGGGAACCTACGAGCAGTACTTC. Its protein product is CASSVGEGTYEQYF.

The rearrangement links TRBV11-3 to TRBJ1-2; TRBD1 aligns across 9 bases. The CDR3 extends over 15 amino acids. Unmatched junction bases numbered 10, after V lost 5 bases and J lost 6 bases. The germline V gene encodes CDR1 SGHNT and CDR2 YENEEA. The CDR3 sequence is CASSPTGQGENGYTF. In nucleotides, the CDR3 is TGTGCCAGCAGCCCTACGGGACAGGGCGAAAATGGCTACACCTTC.

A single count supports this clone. For the CDR3, the DNA is TGTGCCAGTAGTGAGACTAGCGGAACCCCCGAGCAGTACTTC. Residues: CASSETSGTPEQYF. The chain has TRBV19 and TRBJ2-7; 9 nucleotides align to TRBD2. CDR1 is LNHDA, CDR2 SQIVND, per germline (reference sequence). The V and J ends lost 5 bases and 6 bases, in that order; junction bases with no gene match: 8. The CDR3 spans 14 residues.

The CDR3 sequence is CASSETGLRMAGEQFF. The CDR3 DNA reads TGTGCCAGCAGCGAAACAGGGTTGAGAATGGCAGGTGAGCAGTTCTTC. The chain combines TRBV9 with TRBJ2-1; TRBD1 might be the D (6 bases). CDR3 length: 16 residues. Trimming removed 3 bases at V and 9 bases at J, with 22 bases between. The germline V gene has CDR1 SGDLS and CDR2 YYNGEE.

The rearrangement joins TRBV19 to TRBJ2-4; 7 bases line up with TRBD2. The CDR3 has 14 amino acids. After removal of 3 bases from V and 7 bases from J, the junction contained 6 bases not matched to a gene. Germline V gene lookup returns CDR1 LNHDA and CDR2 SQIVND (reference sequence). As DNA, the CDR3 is TGTGCCAGTAGTATGTCCCGGGAGGCGAACATTCAGTACTTC. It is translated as CASSMSREANIQYF.

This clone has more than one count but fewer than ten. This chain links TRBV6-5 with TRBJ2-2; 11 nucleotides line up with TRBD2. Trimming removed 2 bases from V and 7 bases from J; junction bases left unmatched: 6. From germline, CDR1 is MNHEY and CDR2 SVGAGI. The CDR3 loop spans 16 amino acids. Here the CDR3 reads CASSYRLAGGHGELFF. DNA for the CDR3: TGTGCCAGCAGTTACAGGCTAGCGGGAGGTCACGGGGAGCTGTTTTTT.

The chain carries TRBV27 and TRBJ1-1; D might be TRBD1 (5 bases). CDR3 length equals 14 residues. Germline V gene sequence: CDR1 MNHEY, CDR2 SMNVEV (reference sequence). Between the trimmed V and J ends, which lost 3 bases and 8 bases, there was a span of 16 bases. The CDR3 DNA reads TGTGCCAGCAGTTTTGGGGGGTTGTCCACGGAAGCTTTCTTT. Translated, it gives CASSFGGLSTEAFF.

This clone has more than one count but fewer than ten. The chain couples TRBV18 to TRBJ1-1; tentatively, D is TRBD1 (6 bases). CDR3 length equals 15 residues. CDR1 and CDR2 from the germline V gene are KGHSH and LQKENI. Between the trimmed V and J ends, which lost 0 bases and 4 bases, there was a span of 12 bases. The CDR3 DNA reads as TGTGCCAGCTCACCACCCCAGGGGATCGGCACTGAAGCTTTCTTT. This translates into CASSPPQGIGTEAFF.

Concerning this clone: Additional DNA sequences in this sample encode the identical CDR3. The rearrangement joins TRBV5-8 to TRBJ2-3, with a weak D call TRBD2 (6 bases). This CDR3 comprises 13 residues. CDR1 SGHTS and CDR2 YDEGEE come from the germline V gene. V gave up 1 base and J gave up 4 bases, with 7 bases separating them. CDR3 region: CASSLREPDTQYF. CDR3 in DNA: TGTGCCAGCAGCTTGCGGGAGCCAGATACGCAGTATTTT.

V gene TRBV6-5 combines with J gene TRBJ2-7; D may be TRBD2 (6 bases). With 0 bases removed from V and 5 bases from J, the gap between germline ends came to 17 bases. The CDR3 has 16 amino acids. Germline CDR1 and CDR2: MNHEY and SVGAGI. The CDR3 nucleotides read TGTGCCAGCAGTTACTCGAGTTGGGGGGTTTTCAACGAGCAGTACTTC. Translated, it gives CASSYSSWGVFNEQYF.

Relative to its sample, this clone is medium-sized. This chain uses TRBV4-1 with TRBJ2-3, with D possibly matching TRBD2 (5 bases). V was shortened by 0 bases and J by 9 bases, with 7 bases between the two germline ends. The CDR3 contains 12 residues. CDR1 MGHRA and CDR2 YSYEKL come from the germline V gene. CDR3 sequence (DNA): TGCGCCAGCAGCCAAGAGGGGAGAACGCAGTATTTT. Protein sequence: CASSQEGRTQYF.